One T cell receptor (beta chain) is described in this entry. The antigen is undetermined. Unrecorded immune exposures were likely, despite nominal health at sampling. These data belong to a study of cytomegalovirus exposure and HLA in healthy donors. Study summary: For the roughly 390 genotyped donors, roughly 80% fell within the Caucasian-associated ancestry cluster.

This CDR3 region has 13 residues. Germline CDR1 reads SGDLS; CDR2 reads YYNGEE. V was shortened by 0 bases and J by 3 bases, with 6 bases between the two germline ends. Study-wide points: In a later analysis, most CMV-associated TCR beta chains appeared HLA-restricted. Cytomegalovirus-associated status was assigned to about 180 TCR beta chains.

The PCR made use of 60 Vbeta and 13 Jbeta primers. Assay: immunoSEQ multiplex PCR; the TCRdb copy retains only in-frame clones and omits some. This table has some 140,000 clones, 70% to 75% appearing once. The chain couples TRBV9 to TRBJ1-1; D is unclear. The TCR sequence derives from a woman in her thirties or forties in good health and CMV-seronegative. The sequenced sample was PBMCs. The CDR3 nucleotides are TGTGCCAGCAGCGTAGATGGAGACACTGAAGCTTTCTTT. It specifies CASSVDGDTEAFF.